The present entry profiles one T cell receptor (beta chain) with its context. The antigen is unknown. Here immunoSEQ multiplex PCR was the method, and the copy in TCRdb shows in-frame clones only, minus some. Of about 18,000 clones in the sample, approximately 83% were seen once. The sample is drawn from a study of PD-1 blockade in classical Hodgkin lymphoma. Study outcomes and limitations: Complete responders started with a diversity level that resembled newly diagnosed patients at baseline. Nothing has yet pinned down what causes the repertoire differences, possibly disease activity or prior therapy.

Stated time point: cycle 4 day 1 (C4D1), after about 6 weeks of nivolumab. Exposure to brentuximab vedotin varied, and each patient had relapsed following autologous stem cell transplantation. Complete response, partial response or progressive disease constituted the best responses recorded. V was pared by 0 bases and J by 9 bases, with 0 bases of the junction left unmatched. CDR1 SGHRS and CDR2 YFSETQ come from the germline V gene. The CDR3 runs 13 residues. The rearrangement uses TRBV5-1 and TRBJ1-6; 7 nucleotides agree with TRBD1. The origin of this receptor is a human donor with classical Hodgkin lymphoma. The sequences come from peripheral blood mononuclear cells (PBMCs), collected before the fourth cycle of nivolumab. Written as DNA, the CDR3 is TGCGCCAGCAGCTTGGGACAGGGTTCACCCCTCCACTTT. Translated, it gives CASSLGQGSPLHF.